Shown below are 23 T cell receptor beta chains from a single sample sequenced in a study of graft-versus-host responses after intestinal transplantation (dated by TCRdb to the early 2020s). The method was the immunoSEQ multiplex PCR assay. Not all clones reach the TCRdb copy of this immuneACCESS table, which keeps in-frame sequences only. Checked studies attribute under half of the gap to unresolved V genes and leave the rest unexplained. A total of around 88,000 clones appear in this sample, under 95% of them only once. Of the sample, 7% to 9.5% is held by the ten largest clones. These TCRs are of unknown antigen specificity. Explained via the paper, the time point label denotes: cells obtained before transplantation from donor or recipient. Sequencing used unstimulated CD8+ T cells sorted from spleen or lymph node cells, obtained before transplant. These receptors were obtained from a human donor who was the organ donor for an intestinal transplant.

The chain is built from TRBV27 and TRBJ1-2; TRBD1 might be the D (5 bases). The CDR3 length is 15 residues. Germline V CDR1 and CDR2: MNHEY, SMNVEV (reference sequence). V dropped 0 bases and J dropped 0 bases, with 8 bases sitting between them. The CDR3 sequence: CASSLSGAANYGYTF. CDR3 nucleotide sequence: TGTGCCAGCAGTTTATCAGGGGCCGCTAACTATGGCTACACCTTC.

The chain has TRBV10-1 and TRBJ1-1; perhaps TRBD1 as D (5 bases). The CDR3 loop spans 18 amino acids. The V gene lost 0 bases and the J gene lost 1 base, with 18 bases spanning the gap. Germline values: CDR1 WNHNN, CDR2 SYGVQD (reference sequence). CDR3 amino acids: CASSESRGPHVPNTEAFF. CDR3 bases: TGCGCCAGCAGTGAGTCCCGGGGCCCTCACGTGCCGAACACTGAAGCTTTCTTT.

V is TRBV27 and J is TRBJ2-7; 9 nucleotides line up with TRBD1. The CDR3 extends over 14 amino acids. Germline V gene lookup returns CDR1 MNHEY and CDR2 SMNVEV (reference sequence). V lost 8 bases, J lost 2 bases, and 7 bases stayed unmatched. The CDR3 nucleotides read TGTGCCAGCGGCCTACAGGGGGCGACCTACGAGCAGTACTTC. As protein: CASGLQGATYEQYF.

The chain couples TRBV7-2 to TRBJ2-5; possible D gene TRBD2, 6 bases. The DNA end is more similar to TRBJ2-7, so the J call may be wrong. The germline gives CDR1 SGHTA, CDR2 FQGNSA. There are 15 residues in the CDR3. CDR3 DNA sequence: TGTGCCAGCAGCTTAACTAGCTTCCTGGCCTACGAGCAGTACTTC. This gives the protein CASSLTSFLAYEQYF.

V gene TRBV29-1 combines with J gene TRBJ2-7; D might be TRBD1 (5 bases). Germline V gene lookup returns CDR1 SQVTM and CDR2 ANQGSEA. The V end lost 0 bases, the J end lost 0 bases, and 12 bases lay between the germline ends. The CDR3 runs to 15 residues. DNA for the CDR3: TGCAGCGTTGAAGATGAAGGGGTCTTCTCCTACGAGCAGTACTTC. Translated, it gives CSVEDEGVFSYEQYF.

This clone has just a few counts. The chain has TRBV6-6 and TRBJ1-4; D is unresolved. The CDR3 covers 13 residues. The V gene lost 6 bases and the J gene lost 8 bases, with 13 bases spanning the gap. Germline CDR1 reads MNHNY; CDR2 reads SVGAGI (reference sequence). The CDR3 bases are TGTGCCAGCAGCACTCTGGGGAGGGAAAAACTGTTTTTT. Amino acid sequence: CASSTLGREKLFF.

CDR3 nucleotide sequence: TGCACCTGCTCCCCCCTAGCCTGGTACGAGCAGTACTTC. Translating it yields CTCSPLAWYEQYF. The chain carries TRBV1 and TRBJ2-7; the D call of TRBD2 is as the table states it, not checked on the DNA. TRBV1 is designated a pseudogene. The CDR3 loop spans 13 amino acids.

V usage is TRBV7-2 and J usage is TRBJ2-5; D ambiguous. The J call is in doubt because the DNA end fits TRBJ2-7 better. The length of the CDR3 is 11 residues. Germline lookup yields CDR1 SGHTA and CDR2 FQGNSA. The CDR3 spells CASSLWSEQYF. CDR3 nucleotides: TGTGCCAGCAGCTTATGGTCCGAGCAGTACTTC.

The chain links TRBV2 to TRBJ2-7, with D maybe TRBD2 (5 bases). V lost 5 bases, J lost 3 bases, and 11 bases lay in between. Per germline, CDR1 SNHLY and CDR2 FYNNEI. The CDR3 runs to 13 residues. The CDR3 sequence: CASSLDFNYEQYF. As DNA, the CDR3 is TGTGCCAGCAGTCTGGACTTTAACTACGAGCAGTACTTC. Full variable domain (outside the CDR3, taken from reference TRBV2 and TRBJ2-7): EPEVTQTPSHQVTQMGQEVILRCVPISNHLYFYWYRQILGQKVEFLVSFYNNEISEKSEIFDDQFSVERPDGSNFTLKIRSTKLEDSAMYFCASSLDFNYEQYFGPGTRLTVT.

This clone was counted a few times. V is TRBV7-9 and J is TRBJ2-3, with 13 bases lining up with TRBD2. CDR3 length: 18 residues. V shed 5 bases, J shed 1 base, and the junction held 9 bases outside the gene matches. Germline loops: CDR1 SEHNR, CDR2 FQNEAQ (reference sequence). The DNA of the CDR3 is TGTGCCAGCAGCCCGACCCAAGGACTAGCGGGGGGCACAGATACGCAGTATTTT. Translated, it gives CASSPTQGLAGGTDTQYF.

The CDR3 sequence: CASSYFSSNSEQFF. The CDR3, as DNA: TGTGCCAGCAGCTACTTTTCCTCTAACAGTGAGCAGTTCTTC. The chain links TRBV27 to TRBJ2-1, with D hard to call. Germline V gene data show CDR1 as MNHEY and CDR2 as SMNVEV (reference sequence). V was clipped by 6 bases and J by 9 bases, with 18 bases between them. The CDR3 length is 14 residues.

There are a few counts of this clone. The chain carries TRBV27 and TRBJ2-7; the D gene is possibly TRBD2 (5 bases). The germline V gene encodes CDR1 MNHEY and CDR2 SMNVEV (reference sequence). The CDR3 covers 14 residues. V lost 3 bases and J 3 bases, leaving 12 bases between the germline ends. CDR3 nucleotide sequence: TGTGCCAGCAGTTTCGCGGGTTTACTCTACGAGCAGTACTTC. This gives the protein CASSFAGLLYEQYF.

The V gene is TRBV9, the J gene TRBJ2-7; D is undetermined. Trimming pared 0 bases from V and 5 bases from J, leaving 15 bases between. The CDR3 runs 15 residues. Per the germline V gene, CDR1 is SGDLS and CDR2 is YYNGEE. CDR3 in DNA: TGTGCCAGCAGCGTAGAGGGCACCCCACCTGACGAGCAGTACTTC. The encoded protein is CASSVEGTPPDEQYF.

This clone came up once. The chain employs TRBV7-3 and TRBJ2-1, with TRBD2 matching over 8 bases. Germline-derived CDR1 and CDR2 are SGHTA and FQGTGA. J gave up 7 bases and V 5 bases, and 10 bases lay outside the gene matches. The CDR3 is made up of 15 amino acids. Written as DNA, the CDR3 is TGTGCCAGCAGCGCACATCTCGGGGGGGCTAATGAGCAGTTCTTC. Protein sequence: CASSAHLGGANEQFF.

CDR3 in amino acids: CASSLVTSGINEQFF. The CDR3 bases are TGTGCCAGCAGCTTAGTCACGTCGGGTATCAATGAGCAGTTCTTC. The gene calls are TRBV7-9 and TRBJ2-1; D remains unclear. Germline-derived CDR1 and CDR2 are SEHNR and FQNEAQ (reference sequence). CDR3 length: 15 amino acids. V lost 1 base and J 6 bases, leaving 13 bases between the germline ends.

The V call is TRBV7-6, the J call TRBJ1-1; 9 positions agree with TRBD1. The CDR3 spans 13 residues. CDR1 is SGHVS and CDR2 is FNYEAQ in the germline V gene. The V gene end was trimmed by 6 bases and the J gene end by 1 base; junction bases not matched to a gene: 0. Written as DNA, the CDR3 is TGTGCCAGCAGGGGACAGGGGAACACTGAAGCTTTCTTT. Protein product: CASRGQGNTEAFF.

This chain uses TRBV7-6 with TRBJ2-1; possibly TRBD2 for D (5 bases). CDR3 length equals 15 residues. The germline CDR1 and CDR2 sequences are SGHVS and FNYEAQ. V was cut by 3 bases and J by 0 bases, with 9 bases left in between. The chain's CDR3 is CASSFLGSSYNEQFF. CDR3 DNA: TGTGCCAGCAGCTTCCTGGGGAGCTCCTACAATGAGCAGTTCTTC.

J is TRBJ2-7 and V is TRBV28; maybe TRBD2 (5 bases). Germline CDR1 and CDR2: MDHEN and SYDVKM. Trimming left V 3 bases short and J 2 bases short, with 20 bases between. The length of the CDR3 is 17 residues. CDR3 in DNA: TGTGCCAGCAGTTTTGGGTTAGGCGGAACTAGAACCTACGAGCAGTACTTC. It translates to CASSFGLGGTRTYEQYF. The entire variable domain, with the rest obtained from reference TRBV28 and TRBJ2-7, is as follows: DVKVTQSSRYLVKRTGEKVFLECVQDMDHENMFWYRQDPGLGLRLIYFSYDVKMKEKGDIPEGYSVSREKKERFSLILESASTNQTSMYLCASSFGLGGTRTYEQYFGPGTRLTVT.

The chain has TRBV2 and TRBJ1-1; the match to TRBD1 covers 7 bases. With V trimmed by 3 bases and J by 7 bases, 8 bases remained unmatched. CDR1 and CDR2 from the germline V gene are SNHLY and FYNNEI. CDR3 length: 14 amino acids. CDR3 sequence reads: CASSDPLTGNEAFF. CDR3 coding DNA: TGTGCCAGCAGTGACCCACTGACAGGGAATGAAGCTTTCTTT.

The chain carries TRBV2 and TRBJ2-7; D not certain. The CDR3 contains 11 residues. Germline CDR1 is SNHLY and CDR2 is FYNNEI. V dropped 8 bases and J dropped 2 bases, with 7 bases sitting between them. CDR3: CASDTTYEQYF. The CDR3 nucleotides are TGTGCCAGCGATACCACCTACGAGCAGTACTTC.

This chain links TRBV5-4 with TRBJ2-5, with D possibly TRBD1 on 6 matching bases. V was cut by 4 bases and J by 2 bases, with 12 bases left in between. The CDR3 contains 14 residues. The germline V gene has CDR1 SGHNT and CDR2 YYREEE (reference sequence). The CDR3 is CASSSPGQQETQYF. CDR3 DNA sequence: TGTGCCAGCAGCAGTCCGGGACAACAAGAGACCCAGTACTTC.

The genes are TRBV6-1 and TRBJ1-1, with D unresolved. The CDR3 is 13 residues long. Trimming removed 7 bases from V and 0 bases from J, with 9 bases in between. Germline V gene lookup returns CDR1 MNHNS and CDR2 SASEGT. The CDR3 loop reads CASKTLMNTEAFF. The CDR3 coding sequence is TGTGCCAGCAAGACATTAATGAACACTGAAGCTTTCTTT.

This chain joins TRBV6-6 and TRBJ2-1, with a tentative D call TRBD2 (6 bases). CDR1 and CDR2 from the germline V gene are MNHNY and SVGAGI (reference sequence). The V gene lost 2 bases and the J gene lost 7 bases, with 12 bases spanning the gap. The CDR3 loop spans 14 amino acids. The CDR3 loop is CASSYLFGGNEQFF. CDR3 coding DNA: TGTGCCAGCAGTTACCTCTTTGGGGGGAATGAGCAGTTCTTC.